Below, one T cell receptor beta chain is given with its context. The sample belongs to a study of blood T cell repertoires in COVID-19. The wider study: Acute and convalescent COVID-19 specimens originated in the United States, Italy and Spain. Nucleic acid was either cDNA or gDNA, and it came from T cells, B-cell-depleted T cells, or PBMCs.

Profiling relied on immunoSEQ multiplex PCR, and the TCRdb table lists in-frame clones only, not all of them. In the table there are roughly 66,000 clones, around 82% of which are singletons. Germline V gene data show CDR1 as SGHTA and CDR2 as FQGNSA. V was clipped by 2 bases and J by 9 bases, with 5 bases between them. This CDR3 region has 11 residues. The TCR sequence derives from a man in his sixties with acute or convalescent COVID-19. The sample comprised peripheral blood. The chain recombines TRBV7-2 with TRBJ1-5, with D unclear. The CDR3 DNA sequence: TGTGCCAGCAGCTTAAGCGGGCCCCAGCATTTT. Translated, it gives CASSLSGPQHF. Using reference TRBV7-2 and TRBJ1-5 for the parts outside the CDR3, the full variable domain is GAGVSQSPSNKVTEKGKDVELRCDPISGHTALYWYRQSLGQGLEFLIYFQGNSAPDKSGLPSDRFSAERTGGSVSTLTIQRTQQEDSAVYLCASSLSGPQHFGDGTRLSIL.